This TCR beta chain was observed in a study of shared clonotypes between healthy human individuals. Findings of the study overall: Naive subsets generally exceeded memory subsets in estimated richness. Only blood was sampled, and tissue TCR repertoires likely differ from blood ones. Clonotype sharing among donors, it was expected, would be affected by sequencing depth.

This CDR3 is 15 amino acids long. With 6 bases removed from V and 4 bases from J, the gap between germline ends came to 19 bases. Per the germline V gene, CDR1 is MNHNS and CDR2 is SASEGT. Of note for this clone: Its antigen is as yet unknown.

Profiled with immunoSEQ multiplex PCR; TCRdb holds only in-frame clones, not every one. The top ten hold approximately 0.4% of the sample, which has roughly 2.2 million clones, around 92% seen once. The rearrangement links TRBV6-1 to TRBJ2-7, with TRBD2 as a possible D gene (6 bases). Sequenced sample: naive CD4+ T cells from PBMCs. Subset described: CD45RA+ positively selected. This TCR was sampled from a man aged 18 to 35 in good health. Some clones in this sample may be carry-over from other donors' samples. The CDR3: CASSGGWGQGYEQYF. In DNA form, the CDR3 reads TGTGCCAGCAGCGGAGGGTGGGGCCAAGGTTACGAGCAGTACTTC.